A selection of T cell receptor beta chains follows, all from one sample in a study of blood T cell repertoires in COVID-19. Produced via immunoSEQ multiplex PCR; TCRdb's table is partial and in-frame only. The table has 410,000 or so clones, 75% to 90% seen once; the top ten hold about 1.4%. Material for sequencing was peripheral blood. The receptor source for this set is a woman aged 40 to 50 with COVID-19, enrolled during active disease. Both conserved end residues are part of each CDR3. Each record gives: CDR3 DNA, CDR3 protein, D gene, clone size, V gene, CDR3 length, J gene. The D gene is left open where the match is weak. Only some rows state a clone size, as once, few, many or a class for expanded clones.

cdr3_nt: TGTGCCAGCAGCTCCAGGGACAGGGGCCCAGATACGCAGTATTTT
cdr3_aa: CASSSRDRGPDTQYF
d_call: TRBD1
clone_size: .
v_call: TRBV7-2
cdr3_length: 15
j_call: TRBJ2-3

cdr3_nt: TGTGCCAGCAGCTTAGTCGTTGGGACAGGGGAGAAATACGAGCAGTACTTC
cdr3_aa: CASSLVVGTGEKYEQYF
d_call: TRBD1
clone_size: .
v_call: TRBV11-2
cdr3_length: 17
j_call: TRBJ2-7

cdr3_nt: TGTGCCAGCAGCCCACGCGCCTCGACAGACTCCTACGAGCAGTACTTC
cdr3_aa: CASSPRASTDSYEQYF
d_call: .
clone_size: .
v_call: TRBV9
cdr3_length: 16
j_call: TRBJ2-7

cdr3_nt: TGTGCCAGCAGCCCTAGGCGGGACTCAGAGACCCAGTACTTC
cdr3_aa: CASSPRRDSETQYF
d_call: .
clone_size: .
v_call: TRBV7-2
cdr3_length: 14
j_call: TRBJ2-5

cdr3_nt: TGTGCCAGCAGCTTAGTGGCCAGGGGGCTCACCTTC
cdr3_aa: CASSLVARGLTF
d_call: TRBD1
clone_size: once
v_call: TRBV7-9
cdr3_length: 12
j_call: TRBJ1-2

cdr3_nt: TGTGCCAGTAGTATAAGGCAGGGGGATGGCTACACCTTC
cdr3_aa: CASSIRQGDGYTF
d_call: TRBD1
clone_size: .
v_call: TRBV19
cdr3_length: 13
j_call: TRBJ1-2

cdr3_nt: TGTGCCAGCAGTCTTTTAGGGGGCGCTGGAAACACCATATATTTT
cdr3_aa: CASSLLGGAGNTIYF
d_call: TRBD1
clone_size: .
v_call: TRBV7-9
cdr3_length: 15
j_call: TRBJ1-3

cdr3_nt: TGCAGTGCTAGTGTGTTGGCAGGGCAGTACTTC
cdr3_aa: CSASVLAGQYF
d_call: .
clone_size: .
v_call: TRBV20-1
cdr3_length: 11
j_call: TRBJ2-5

cdr3_nt: TGTGCCAGCAGTGAAGCCGGAGATGGCGGGGAGCTGTTTTTT
cdr3_aa: CASSEAGDGGELFF
d_call: .
clone_size: .
v_call: TRBV2
cdr3_length: 14
j_call: TRBJ2-2

cdr3_nt: TGTGCCAGCAGTTTCAGGGTAGTCACTGAAGCTTTCTTT
cdr3_aa: CASSFRVVTEAFF
d_call: .
clone_size: .
v_call: TRBV28
cdr3_length: 13
j_call: TRBJ1-1

cdr3_nt: TGTGCCAGCAGTTTCGTACCGGGACTCCTCTCTGGGGCCAACGTCCTGACTTTC
cdr3_aa: CASSFVPGLLSGANVLTF
d_call: .
clone_size: .
v_call: TRBV27
cdr3_length: 18
j_call: TRBJ2-6

cdr3_nt: TGTGCCAGCAGAGGGGGTGATGAAAAACTGTTTTTT
cdr3_aa: CASRGGDEKLFF
d_call: .
clone_size: .
v_call: TRBV9
cdr3_length: 12
j_call: TRBJ1-4

cdr3_nt: TGCGCCAGCAGCCAAGCGGTCTTCGATCAGCCCCAGCATTTT
cdr3_aa: CASSQAVFDQPQHF
d_call: .
clone_size: .
v_call: TRBV4-3
cdr3_length: 14
j_call: TRBJ1-5

cdr3_nt: TGTGCCAGCAGCGTAGAGCGGGAGAGGGAGCAGTTCTTC
cdr3_aa: CASSVEREREQFF
d_call: TRBD2
clone_size: .
v_call: TRBV7-9
cdr3_length: 13
j_call: TRBJ2-1

cdr3_nt: TGCAGCGTTGTCCCAGGGCCTAATCAGCCCCAGCATTTT
cdr3_aa: CSVVPGPNQPQHF
d_call: .
clone_size: .
v_call: TRBV29-1
cdr3_length: 13
j_call: TRBJ1-5

cdr3_nt: TGTGCCAGCAGCTTAGGGCTAGCGGGAGAGAGCTCCTACGAGCAGTACTTC
cdr3_aa: CASSLGLAGESSYEQYF
d_call: TRBD2
clone_size: .
v_call: TRBV7-2
cdr3_length: 17
j_call: TRBJ2-7

cdr3_nt: TGTGCCAGCAGCTTATATTGGAGCGAGCAGTACTTC
cdr3_aa: CASSLYWSEQYF
d_call: .
clone_size: .
v_call: TRBV7-2
cdr3_length: 12
j_call: TRBJ2-7

cdr3_nt: TGTGCCAGCAGGCGGTATACTGAAGCTTTCTTT
cdr3_aa: CASRRYTEAFF
d_call: .
clone_size: few
v_call: TRBV6-5
cdr3_length: 11
j_call: TRBJ1-1

cdr3_nt: TGTGCCAGCAGCGGCACAGGGGAAGGCGGAGATACGCAGTATTTT
cdr3_aa: CASSGTGEGGDTQYF
d_call: TRBD1
clone_size: .
v_call: TRBV9
cdr3_length: 15
j_call: TRBJ2-3

cdr3_nt: TGTGCCAGCAGTGACATTCCGGGACAACAGGGAAACATTCAGTACTTC
cdr3_aa: CASSDIPGQQGNIQYF
d_call: .
clone_size: .
v_call: TRBV28
cdr3_length: 16
j_call: TRBJ2-4

cdr3_nt: TGTGCCAGCTCACCAGGGGACAGTCAAGAGACCCAGTACTTC
cdr3_aa: CASSPGDSQETQYF
d_call: TRBD1
clone_size: few
v_call: TRBV18
cdr3_length: 14
j_call: TRBJ2-5

cdr3_nt: TGTGCCAGCAGCTTAACAGGAGGGGACACTGAAGCTTTCTTT
cdr3_aa: CASSLTGGDTEAFF
d_call: .
clone_size: few
v_call: TRBV7-3
cdr3_length: 14
j_call: TRBJ1-1

cdr3_nt: TGTGCCATCAGTGAGTCCTCGGGGACTGAAGCTTTCTTT
cdr3_aa: CAISESSGTEAFF
d_call: .
clone_size: .
v_call: TRBV10-3
cdr3_length: 13
j_call: TRBJ1-1